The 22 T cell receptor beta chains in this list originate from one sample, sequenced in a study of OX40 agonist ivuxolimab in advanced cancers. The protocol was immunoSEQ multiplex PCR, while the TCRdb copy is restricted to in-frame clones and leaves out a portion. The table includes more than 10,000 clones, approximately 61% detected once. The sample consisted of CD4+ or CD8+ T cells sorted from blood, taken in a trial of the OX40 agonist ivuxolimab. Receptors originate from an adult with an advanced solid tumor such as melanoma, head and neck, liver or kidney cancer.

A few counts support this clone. In nucleotides, the CDR3 is TGTGCCAGCAGTACGGAATACAGCGCGACAAACATTCAGTACTTC. It translates to CASSTEYSATNIQYF. The chain recombines TRBV28 with TRBJ2-4; no reliable D call. Germline lookup yields CDR1 MDHEN and CDR2 SYDVKM. Deletions cut 5 bases from V and 6 bases from J, with 17 bases between. This CDR3 is built from 15 residues.

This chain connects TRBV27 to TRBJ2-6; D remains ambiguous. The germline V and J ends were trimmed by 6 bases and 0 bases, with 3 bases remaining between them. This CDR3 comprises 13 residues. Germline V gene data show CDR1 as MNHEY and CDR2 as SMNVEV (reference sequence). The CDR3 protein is CASRFSGANVLTF. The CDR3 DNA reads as TGTGCCAGCAGATTCTCTGGGGCCAACGTCCTGACTTTC.

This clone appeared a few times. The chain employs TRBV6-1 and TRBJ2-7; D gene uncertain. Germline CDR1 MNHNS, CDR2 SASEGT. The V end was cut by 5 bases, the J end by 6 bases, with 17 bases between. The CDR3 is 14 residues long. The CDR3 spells CASSQTGPTGEQYF. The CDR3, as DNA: TGTGCCAGCAGTCAAACCGGGCCTACGGGCGAGCAGTACTTC.

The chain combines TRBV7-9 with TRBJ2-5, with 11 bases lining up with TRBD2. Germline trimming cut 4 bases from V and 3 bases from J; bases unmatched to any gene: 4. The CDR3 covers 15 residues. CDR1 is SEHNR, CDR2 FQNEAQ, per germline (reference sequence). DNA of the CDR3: TGTGCCAGCAGCTACACTAGCGGGGGAGAAGAGACCCAGTACTTC. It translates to CASSYTSGGEETQYF.

As DNA, the CDR3 is TGTGCCAGCAGGCTGAGGGAGGGCTACAATGAGCAGTTCTTC. Translating gives CASRLREGYNEQFF. The V and J genes are TRBV5-8 and TRBJ2-1; 7 bases align to TRBD2. With V trimmed by 5 bases and J by 3 bases, 5 bases remained unmatched. The CDR3 is 14 residues long. CDR1 is SGHTS, CDR2 YDEGEE, per germline.

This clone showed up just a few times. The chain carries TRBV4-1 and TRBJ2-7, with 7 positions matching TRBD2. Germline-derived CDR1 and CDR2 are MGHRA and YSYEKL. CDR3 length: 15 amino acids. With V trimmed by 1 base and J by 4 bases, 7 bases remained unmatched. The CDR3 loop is CASSQGLSSGYEQYF. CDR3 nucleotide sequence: TGCGCCAGCAGCCAAGGGTTGTCTAGCGGATACGAGCAGTACTTC.

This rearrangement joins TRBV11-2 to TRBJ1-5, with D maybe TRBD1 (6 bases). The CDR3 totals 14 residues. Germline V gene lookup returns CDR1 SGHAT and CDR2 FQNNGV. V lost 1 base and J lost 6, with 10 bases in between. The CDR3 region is CASSLGGTFQPQHF. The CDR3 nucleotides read TGTGCCAGCAGCTTAGGAGGGACATTTCAGCCCCAGCATTTT.

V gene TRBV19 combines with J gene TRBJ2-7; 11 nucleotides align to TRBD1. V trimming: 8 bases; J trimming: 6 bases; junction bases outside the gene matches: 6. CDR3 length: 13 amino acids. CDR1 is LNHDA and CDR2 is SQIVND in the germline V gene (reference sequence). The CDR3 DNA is TGTGCCAGTCGGGGACAGGGGGTACCCGAGCAGTACTTC. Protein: CASRGQGVPEQYF.

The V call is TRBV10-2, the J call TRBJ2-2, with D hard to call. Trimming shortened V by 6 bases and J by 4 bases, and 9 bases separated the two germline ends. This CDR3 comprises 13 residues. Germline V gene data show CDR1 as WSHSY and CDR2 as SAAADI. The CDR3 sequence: CASRQGSTGELFF. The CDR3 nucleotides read TGCGCCAGCAGGCAAGGTTCCACCGGGGAGCTGTTTTTT.

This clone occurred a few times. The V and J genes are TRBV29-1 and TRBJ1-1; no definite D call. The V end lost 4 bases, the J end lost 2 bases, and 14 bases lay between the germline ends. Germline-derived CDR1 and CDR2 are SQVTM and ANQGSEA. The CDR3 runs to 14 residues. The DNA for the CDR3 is TGCAGCGTTGGTACCAGGTTCCTAAACACTGAAGCTTTCTTT. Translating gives CSVGTRFLNTEAFF.

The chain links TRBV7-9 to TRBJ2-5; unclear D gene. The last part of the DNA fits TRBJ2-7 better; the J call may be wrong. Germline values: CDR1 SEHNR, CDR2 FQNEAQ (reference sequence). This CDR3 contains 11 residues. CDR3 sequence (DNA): TGTGCCAGCAGCTACTCGATCGAGCAGTACTTC. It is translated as CASSYSIEQYF.

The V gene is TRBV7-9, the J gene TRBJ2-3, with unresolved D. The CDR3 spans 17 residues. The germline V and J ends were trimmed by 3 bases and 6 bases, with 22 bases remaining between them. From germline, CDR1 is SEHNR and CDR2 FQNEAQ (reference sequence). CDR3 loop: CASSFRKDIPPPDTQYF. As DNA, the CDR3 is TGTGCCAGCAGCTTCCGTAAAGACATCCCGCCCCCGGATACGCAGTATTTT.

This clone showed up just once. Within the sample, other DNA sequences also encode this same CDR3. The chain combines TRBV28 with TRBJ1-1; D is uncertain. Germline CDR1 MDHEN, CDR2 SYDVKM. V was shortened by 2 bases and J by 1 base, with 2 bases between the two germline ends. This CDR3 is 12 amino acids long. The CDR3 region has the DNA TGTGCCAGCAGTTTACCGAACACTGAAGCTTTCTTT. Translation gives CASSLPNTEAFF.

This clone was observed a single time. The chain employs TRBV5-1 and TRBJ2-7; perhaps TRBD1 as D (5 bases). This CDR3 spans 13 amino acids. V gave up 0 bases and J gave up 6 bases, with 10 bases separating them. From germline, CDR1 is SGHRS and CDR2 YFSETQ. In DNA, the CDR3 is TGCGCCAGCAGCTTGGAGGGGCCTCTCGAGCAGTACTTC. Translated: CASSLEGPLEQYF. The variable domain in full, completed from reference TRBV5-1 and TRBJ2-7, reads KAGVTQTPRYLIKTRGQQVTLSCSPISGHRSVSWYQQTPGQGLQFLFEYFSETQRNKGNFPGRFSGRQFSNSRSEMNVSTLELGDSALYLCASSLEGPLEQYFGPGTRLTVT.

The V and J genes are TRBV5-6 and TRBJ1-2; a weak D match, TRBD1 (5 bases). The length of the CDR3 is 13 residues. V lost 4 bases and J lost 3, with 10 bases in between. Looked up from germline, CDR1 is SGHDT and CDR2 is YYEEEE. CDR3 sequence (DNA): TGTGCCAGCAGCGCGACAGCTGACTATGGCTACACCTTC. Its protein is CASSATADYGYTF.

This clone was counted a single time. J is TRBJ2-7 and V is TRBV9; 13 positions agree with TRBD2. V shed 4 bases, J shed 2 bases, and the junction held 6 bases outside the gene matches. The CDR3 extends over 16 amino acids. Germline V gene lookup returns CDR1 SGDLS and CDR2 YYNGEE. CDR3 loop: CASSPAGTSGTYEQYF. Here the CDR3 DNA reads TGTGCCAGCAGCCCCGCCGGGACTAGCGGGACCTACGAGCAGTACTTC.

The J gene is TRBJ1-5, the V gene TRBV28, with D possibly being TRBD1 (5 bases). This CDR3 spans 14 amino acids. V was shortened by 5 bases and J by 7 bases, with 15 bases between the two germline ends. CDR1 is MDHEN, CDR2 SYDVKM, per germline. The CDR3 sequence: CASSAGQGNQPQHF. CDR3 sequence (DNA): TGTGCCAGCAGTGCGGGGCAGGGAAACCAGCCCCAGCATTTT.

The CDR3 loop is CASSEDPPTGMNTGELFF. Here the CDR3 DNA reads TGTGCCAGCAGTGAAGACCCGCCGACAGGGATGAACACCGGGGAGCTGTTTTTT. This chain uses TRBV2 with TRBJ2-2, with TRBD1 matching 7 bases. This CDR3 region has 18 residues. The V and J ends lost 1 base and 1 base, in that order; junction bases with no gene match: 9. Germline-derived CDR1 and CDR2 are SNHLY and FYNNEI.

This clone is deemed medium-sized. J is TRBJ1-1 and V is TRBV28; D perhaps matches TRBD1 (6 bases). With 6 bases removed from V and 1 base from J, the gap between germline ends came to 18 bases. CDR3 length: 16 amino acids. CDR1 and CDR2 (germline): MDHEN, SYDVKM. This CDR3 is CASRRRGRGPNTEAFF. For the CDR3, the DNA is TGTGCCAGCAGAAGACGGGGCAGGGGCCCGAACACTGAAGCTTTCTTT.

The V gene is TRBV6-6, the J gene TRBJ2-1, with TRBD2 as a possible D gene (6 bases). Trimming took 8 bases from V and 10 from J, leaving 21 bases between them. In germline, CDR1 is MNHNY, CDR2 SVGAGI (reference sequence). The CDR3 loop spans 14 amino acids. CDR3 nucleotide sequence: TGTGCCAGCCATAGTAGCGGACGGAGGCGGGAGCAGTTCTTC. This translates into CASHSSGRRREQFF.

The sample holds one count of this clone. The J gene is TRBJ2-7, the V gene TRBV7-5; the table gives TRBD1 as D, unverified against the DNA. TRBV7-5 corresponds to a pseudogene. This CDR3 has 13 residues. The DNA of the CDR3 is TGTGCCAGCAGCCCAGGGGGAACCTACGAGCAGTACTTC. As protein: CASSPGGTYEQYF.

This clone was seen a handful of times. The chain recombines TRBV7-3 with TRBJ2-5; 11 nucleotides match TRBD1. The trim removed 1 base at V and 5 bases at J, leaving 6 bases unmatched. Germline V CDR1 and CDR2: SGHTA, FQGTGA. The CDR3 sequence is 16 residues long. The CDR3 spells CASSLSWTGGIETQYF. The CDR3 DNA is TGTGCCAGCAGCTTAAGTTGGACAGGGGGCATCGAGACCCAGTACTTC.